These 23 T cell receptor beta chains were sequenced from one sample in a study of OX40 agonist ivuxolimab in advanced cancers. The method was immunoSEQ multiplex PCR; TCRdb's version includes in-frame clones alone and lacks a portion of them. The sample holds tens of thousands of clones, about nine tenths seen once. This material consisted of CD4+ or CD8+ T cells sorted from blood, taken in a trial of the OX40 agonist ivuxolimab. These receptors all come from an adult with an advanced solid tumor such as melanoma, head and neck, liver or kidney cancer.

The chain is built from TRBV7-2 and TRBJ2-1, with D unresolved. The germline V and J ends were trimmed by 0 bases and 0 bases, with 9 bases remaining between them. The length of the CDR3 is 16 residues. The germline gives CDR1 SGHTA, CDR2 FQGNSA. For the CDR3, the DNA is TGTGCCAGCAGCTTAGCTGGGTCGAGCTCCTACAATGAGCAGTTCTTC. Amino acids: CASSLAGSSSYNEQFF.

CDR3 DNA: TGTGCCAGCAGCCAAGATTCGAGACAGGGGGCATCGGGAAACACCATATATTTT. Its protein product is CASSQDSRQGASGNTIYF. The chain joins TRBV4-2 to TRBJ1-3; 10 positions agree with TRBD1. The CDR3 is made up of 18 amino acids. The germline V gene has CDR1 LGHNA and CDR2 YNFKEQ. Trimming cost V 0 bases and J 4 bases; bases outside gene matches: 9.

The chain employs TRBV6-5 and TRBJ2-3; no reliable D call. The CDR3 consists of 15 residues. With 0 bases removed from V and 4 bases from J, the gap between germline ends came to 11 bases. Germline V gives CDR1 MNHEY, CDR2 SVGAGI. CDR3 nucleotides: TGTGCCAGCAGTTACTCGCTACAAGGGCCAGATACGCAGTATTTT. Translation gives CASSYSLQGPDTQYF.

This clone occurred a few times. The chain combines TRBV7-9 with TRBJ2-7; 8 bases fit TRBD1. V was pared by 4 bases and J by 4 bases, with 12 bases of the junction left unmatched. CDR3 length equals 16 residues. Germline V gives CDR1 SEHNR, CDR2 FQNEAQ (reference sequence). Here the CDR3 DNA reads TGTGCCAGCAGCTACCAGAGCAGGACAGGGTCGTACGAGCAGTACTTC. Protein: CASSYQSRTGSYEQYF.

The chain is built from TRBV11-2 and TRBJ2-5; the match to TRBD2 covers 9 bases. The germline CDR1 and CDR2 sequences are SGHAT and FQNNGV. The length of the CDR3 is 15 residues. V gave up 4 bases and J gave up 2 bases; unmatched junction bases: 5. DNA for the CDR3: TGTGCCAGCAGCTCACTAGCGGGCCGACAAGAGACCCAGTACTTC. Protein product: CASSSLAGRQETQYF.

This sequence joins TRBV2 and TRBJ2-3, with D possibly being TRBD1 (6 bases). The CDR3 contains 15 residues. The V end lost 3 bases, the J end lost 2 bases, and 12 bases lay between the germline ends. Germline CDR1 and CDR2: SNHLY and FYNNEI. In nucleotides, the CDR3 is TGTGCCAGCAGTGACCCCGGGACAATCACAGATACGCAGTATTTT. This gives the protein CASSDPGTITDTQYF.

The chain is built from TRBV11-3 and TRBJ2-1, with D perhaps matching TRBD1 or TRBD2 (5 bases each). The V gene's germline CDR1 is SGHNT and CDR2 YENEEA. There are 15 residues in the CDR3. Trimming left V 5 bases short and J 6 bases short, with 17 bases between. CDR3 sequence: CASSPPGPQINEQFF. The CDR3 bases are TGTGCCAGCAGCCCCCCGGGACCACAGATCAATGAGCAGTTCTTC.

This chain links TRBV30 with TRBJ2-6, with D possibly being TRBD2 (6 bases). This CDR3 has 13 amino acids. Trimming shortened V by 8 bases and J by 1 base, and 9 bases separated the two germline ends. The germline V gene has CDR1 GTSNPN and CDR2 SVGIG (reference sequence). Here the CDR3 DNA reads TGTGCCATTGGGGGGTCTGGGGCCAACGTCCTGACTTTC. Translating it yields CAIGGSGANVLTF. The entire variable domain, with the rest obtained from reference TRBV30 and TRBJ2-6, is as follows: SQTIHQWPATLVQPVGSPLSLECTVEGTSNPNLYWYRQAAGRGLQLLFYSVGIGQISSEVPQNLSASRPQDRQFILSSKKLLLSDSGFYLCAIGGSGANVLTFGAGSRLTVL.

The chain links TRBV7-9 to TRBJ2-7, with D tentatively TRBD1 (6 bases). V lost 2 bases and J lost 2, with 7 bases in between. The CDR3 is made up of 13 amino acids. Germline V CDR1 and CDR2: SEHNR, FQNEAQ (reference sequence). The CDR3 sequence: CASSLQGTYEQYF. CDR3 nucleotides: TGTGCCAGCAGCTTACAGGGGACCTACGAGCAGTACTTC. The variable domain in full, completed from reference TRBV7-9 and TRBJ2-7, reads DTGVSQNPRHKITKRGQNVTFRCDPISEHNRLYWYRQTLGQGPEFLTYFQNEAQLEKSRLLSDRFSAERPKGSFSTLEIQRTEQGDSAMYLCASSLQGTYEQYFGPGTRLTVT.

This CDR3 is CASSPSFAAGVTEAFF. DNA of the CDR3: TGTGCCAGCTCACCAAGTTTTGCGGCAGGGGTCACTGAAGCTTTCTTT. The V call is TRBV18, the J call TRBJ1-1, with a weak D call TRBD1 (6 bases). The CDR3 extends over 16 amino acids. Per germline, CDR1 KGHSH and CDR2 LQKENI. Trimming left V 2 bases short and J 4 bases short, with 17 bases between.

The chain has TRBV10-3 and TRBJ1-1; 8 nucleotides align to TRBD1. From germline, CDR1 is ENHRY and CDR2 SYGVKD. CDR3 length: 14 amino acids. The trim removed 0 bases at V and 10 bases at J, leaving 7 bases unmatched. The CDR3 nucleotides are TGTGCCATCAGTGAGTCGTCGGCTACAGGGGGAGCTTTCTTT. It specifies CAISESSATGGAFF.

This clone was counted between two and nine times. This chain uses TRBV2 with TRBJ1-4; D not certain. From germline, CDR1 is SNHLY and CDR2 FYNNEI. V was shortened by 5 bases and J by 8 bases, with 12 bases between the two germline ends. This CDR3 comprises 13 residues. The CDR3 DNA reads TGTGCCAGCAGTACTCGGGGAACAGAAAAACTGTTTTTT. This codes for CASSTRGTEKLFF.

The chain joins TRBV5-1 to TRBJ2-3; tentatively, D is TRBD1 (6 bases). Deletions cut 7 bases from V and 3 bases from J, with 12 bases between. CDR3 size: 13 residues. Germline V gene lookup returns CDR1 SGHRS and CDR2 YFSETQ. CDR3 region: CASVKQGTDTQYF. CDR3 nucleotide sequence: TGCGCCAGCGTTAAACAGGGTACAGATACGCAGTATTTT.

The chain is built from TRBV19 and TRBJ2-6; 9 positions agree with TRBD1. J lost 1 base, V lost 6 bases, and 7 bases had no gene match. This CDR3 has 17 residues. The germline gives CDR1 LNHDA, CDR2 SQIVND (reference sequence). CDR3 residues: CASSHDRGASGANVLTF. CDR3 DNA: TGTGCCAGTAGCCATGACAGGGGGGCATCTGGGGCCAACGTCCTGACTTTC.

This clone was detected only once. The V gene is TRBV5-1, the J gene TRBJ2-3, with unresolved D. There are 14 residues in the CDR3. V lost 0 bases to trimming and J lost 2 bases, with 7 bases between them. Germline-derived CDR1 and CDR2 are SGHRS and YFSETQ. CDR3 coding DNA: TGCGCCAGCAGCTTGGGGTCTACCACAGATACGCAGTATTTT. Residues: CASSLGSTTDTQYF.

The chain couples TRBV11-3 to TRBJ2-1; D may be TRBD2 (5 bases). The germline V and J ends were trimmed by 1 base and 10 bases, with 14 bases remaining between them. The CDR3 length is 14 residues. Germline CDR1 and CDR2: SGHNT and YENEEA. The DNA of the CDR3 is TGTGCCAGCAGCTTAGTGGCGGGTGTCGACGAGCAGTTCTTC. This translates into CASSLVAGVDEQFF.

This clone was picked up one time. The CDR3: CASSYGQGLGGYTF. The DNA for the CDR3 is TGTGCCAGCAGTTACGGGCAGGGACTGGGTGGCTACACCTTC. The J gene is TRBJ1-2, the V gene TRBV6-4; maybe TRBD1 (5 bases). This CDR3 region has 14 residues. V dropped 5 bases and J dropped 7 bases, with 17 bases sitting between them. Looked up from germline, CDR1 is MRHNA and CDR2 is SNTAGT.

The chain is built from TRBV28 and TRBJ2-6; 8 positions match TRBD1. CDR1 and CDR2 (germline): MDHEN, SYDVKM. The CDR3 spans 17 residues. Losses at the gene ends were 2 bases for V and 2 bases for J; bases not matched to a gene: 5. CDR3 sequence reads: CASSLRTGKPGANVLTF. The CDR3 DNA reads TGTGCCAGCAGTTTACGGACAGGGAAGCCTGGGGCCAACGTCCTGACTTTC.

V usage is TRBV18 and J usage is TRBJ2-7; no definite D call. The length of the CDR3 is 11 residues. The V gene's germline CDR1 is KGHSH and CDR2 LQKENI. The V and J ends lost 2 bases and 3 bases respectively, with 2 bases between them. CDR3 in DNA: TGTGCCAGCTCACCAGTCTACGAGCAGTACTTC. The encoded protein is CASSPVYEQYF.

The chain recombines TRBV5-6 with TRBJ2-6; no clear D gene. Trimming shortened V by 0 bases and J by 3 bases, and 7 bases separated the two germline ends. The CDR3 has 15 residues. CDR1 and CDR2 from the germline V gene are SGHDT and YYEEEE. The CDR3 DNA is TGTGCCAGCAGCTTGGGTTGGGGTGGGGCCAACGTCCTGACTTTC. Encoded protein: CASSLGWGGANVLTF.

The chain employs TRBV14 and TRBJ2-2, with D uncertain. Trimming removed 2 bases from V and 4 bases from J, with 17 bases in between. This CDR3 is 17 amino acids long. Germline lookup yields CDR1 SGHDN and CDR2 FVKESK. CDR3 sequence: CASSQLFSLGPTGELFF. The CDR3 region has the DNA TGTGCCAGCAGCCAATTATTCTCCTTAGGACCCACCGGGGAGCTGTTTTTT.

The chain uses TRBV15 and TRBJ2-5; tentative D call: TRBD2 (6 bases). There are 14 residues in the CDR3. V lost 1 base, J lost 5 bases, and 11 bases lay in between. Germline loops: CDR1 LNHNV, CDR2 YYDKDF (reference sequence). The CDR3 loop is CATSRGGLRETQYF. DNA of the CDR3: TGTGCCACCAGCAGAGGGGGACTCCGGGAGACCCAGTACTTC.

The J gene is TRBJ2-1, the V gene TRBV12-5; D might be TRBD1 (5 bases). In germline, CDR1 is LGHNT, CDR2 FRNRAP. The CDR3 totals 12 residues. The V end was cut by 0 bases, the J end by 10 bases, with 7 bases between. The DNA of the CDR3 is TGTGCTAGTGGTTTGGTCTGGGGCGAGCAGTTCTTC. Protein: CASGLVWGEQFF.